Below, 15 T cell receptor beta chains from the same sample are listed, as sequenced in a study of shared clonotypes between healthy human individuals. The repertoire was sequenced with immunoSEQ multiplex PCR; TCRdb's copy has only in-frame clones and lacks some. This table holds some 1,900,000 clones, just under 95% found once. It was CD45RO-negative cells, positively selected for CCR7, that made up naive CD8 cells, with terminally differentiated effector memory CD45RA+ cells excluded. What was sequenced was naive CD8+ T cells sorted from blood. The receptors originated from a man between 18 and 35 years old in good health.

CDR3 loop: CAWSATYNEQFF. CDR3 nucleotide sequence: TGTGCCTGGAGTGCTACTTACAATGAGCAGTTCTTC. This chain joins TRBV30 and TRBJ2-1; no clear D. Deletions cut 1 base from V and 4 bases from J, with 5 bases between. Germline CDR1 is GTSNPN and CDR2 is SVGIG (reference sequence). The CDR3 length is 12 residues.

This clone has a single count. The chain carries TRBV4-3 and TRBJ2-7, with D perhaps given as TRBD1 or TRBD2 (6 bases each). Trimming took 0 bases from V and 7 from J, leaving 16 bases between them. Germline V CDR1 and CDR2: LGHNA, YSLEER. There are 15 residues in the CDR3. CDR3 in DNA: TGCGCCAGCAGCCAAGATACCAGCGGAGGGGGGGAGCAGTACTTC. It codes for CASSQDTSGGGEQYF.

A note on this clone: Other DNA sequences in this specimen translate into the identical CDR3. The chain has TRBV5-6 and TRBJ1-2; 8 bases agree with TRBD1. The ends lost 4 bases at V and 7 bases at J; junction bases unmatched: 6. The germline gives CDR1 SGHDT, CDR2 YYEEEE. CDR3 size: 13 residues. The CDR3 bases are TGTGCCAGCAGCCTAGGACAGGGTTCTGGCTACACCTTC. The encoded protein is CASSLGQGSGYTF.

The chain is built from TRBV7-9 and TRBJ2-7; 8 positions agree with TRBD2. V gave up 3 bases and J gave up 3 bases; unmatched junction bases: 4. Germline assignment: CDR1 SEHNR and CDR2 FQNEAQ (reference sequence). The CDR3 is made up of 14 amino acids. DNA of the CDR3: TGTGCCAGCAGCTTCGCCGGGAGGGACTACGAGCAGTACTTC. This gives the protein CASSFAGRDYEQYF. Complete variable domain (other parts from reference TRBV7-9 and TRBJ2-7): DTGVSQNPRHKITKRGQNVTFRCDPISEHNRLYWYRQTLGQGPEFLTYFQNEAQLEKSRLLSDRFSAERPKGSFSTLEIQRTEQGDSAMYLCASSFAGRDYEQYFGPGTRLTVT.

The chain uses TRBV10-3 and TRBJ2-7; the D is unclear. Between the trimmed V and J ends, which lost 0 bases and 10 bases, there was a span of 10 bases. This CDR3 spans 12 amino acids. Germline CDR1 is ENHRY and CDR2 is SYGVKD. This CDR3 is CAISESSELQYF. The CDR3 DNA reads TGTGCCATCAGTGAGTCGTCGGAGCTACAGTACTTC.

The genes are TRBV5-4 and TRBJ2-7; the D call may be TRBD1 or TRBD2 (5 bases each). Trimming pared 4 bases from V and 7 bases from J, leaving 15 bases between. CDR1 and CDR2 from the germline V gene are SGHNT and YYREEE (reference sequence). The CDR3 consists of 13 residues. The CDR3 sequence: CASSGIGDLEQYF. In DNA, the CDR3 is TGTGCCAGCAGCGGGATAGGGGACCTGGAGCAGTACTTC.

This clone was counted once. V is TRBV4-3 and J is TRBJ2-3, with D maybe TRBD2 (6 bases). Trimming cost V 5 bases and J 0 bases, with 15 bases left between them. Germline V lookup: CDR1 LGHNA, CDR2 YSLEER. CDR3 length: 16 amino acids. The CDR3 DNA follows: TGCGCCAGCAGCGCTCGTAGCGGAGGGAGCACAGATACGCAGTATTTT. This codes for CASSARSGGSTDTQYF.

This CDR3 reads CASSHRLDRETQYF. The CDR3 region has the DNA TGTGCCAGCAGCCATAGATTGGACAGGGAGACCCAGTACTTC. J is TRBJ2-5 and V is TRBV11-2; 7 bases are shared with TRBD1. The germline gives CDR1 SGHAT, CDR2 FQNNGV. V was clipped by 5 bases and J by 5 bases; unmatched bases: 8. CDR3 size: 14 residues.

The CDR3 bases are TGTGCCAGCAGCATCCAAGGATCGCCCCAGCATTTT. It is translated as CASSIQGSPQHF. The chain uses TRBV5-6 and TRBJ1-5; D unclear. The germline V and J ends were trimmed by 4 bases and 9 bases, with 11 bases remaining between them. The CDR3 totals 12 residues. The V gene's germline CDR1 is SGHDT and CDR2 YYEEEE.

The gene calls are TRBV27 and TRBJ2-1; 9 bases are a match to TRBD2. The trim removed 2 bases at V and 6 bases at J, leaving 5 bases unmatched. The length of the CDR3 is 15 residues. The germline CDR1 and CDR2 sequences are MNHEY and SMNVEV (reference sequence). CDR3 sequence reads: CASSLGAGGPNEQFF. The DNA for the CDR3 is TGTGCCAGCAGTTTAGGAGCGGGAGGCCCCAATGAGCAGTTCTTC.

This sequence joins TRBV6-1 and TRBJ2-5, with 7 bases matching TRBD1. The ends lost 2 bases at V and 2 bases at J; junction bases unmatched: 2. The CDR3 loop spans 14 amino acids. Germline V CDR1 and CDR2: MNHNS, SASEGT. This chain's CDR3 is CASSESRGQETQYF. CDR3 in DNA: TGTGCCAGCAGTGAATCCAGGGGGCAAGAGACCCAGTACTTC.

V and J are TRBV27 and TRBJ2-5; 7 bases match TRBD1. The V and J ends lost 5 bases and 4 bases, in that order; junction bases with no gene match: 7. Germline V gene sequence: CDR1 MNHEY, CDR2 SMNVEV (reference sequence). The CDR3 is 14 residues long. The CDR3 coding sequence is TGTGCCAGCAGTCCAACAGGGGTGGGAGAGACCCAGTACTTC. Amino acid sequence: CASSPTGVGETQYF.

The V call is TRBV28, the J call TRBJ2-1; 8 positions agree with TRBD2. Germline trimming cut 5 bases from V and 5 bases from J; bases unmatched to any gene: 11. Germline CDR1 and CDR2: MDHEN and SYDVKM. The CDR3 totals 16 residues. The CDR3 nucleotides are TGTGCCAGCAGTAACGATCCTCGGGGGGGGCACAATGAGCAGTTCTTC. The encoded protein is CASSNDPRGGHNEQFF. The entire variable domain, with the rest obtained from reference TRBV28 and TRBJ2-1, is as follows: DVKVTQSSRYLVKRTGEKVFLECVQDMDHENMFWYRQDPGLGLRLIYFSYDVKMKEKGDIPEGYSVSREKKERFSLILESASTNQTSMYLCASSNDPRGGHNEQFFGPGTRLTVL.

This chain connects TRBV5-4 to TRBJ1-2; D is undetermined. This CDR3 is built from 13 residues. The germline gives CDR1 SGHNT, CDR2 YYREEE (reference sequence). V lost 0 bases, J lost 8 bases, and 11 bases lay in between. CDR3 coding DNA: TGTGCCAGCAGCTTGGCCCGGGAAGAAGGCTACACCTTC. The encoded protein is CASSLAREEGYTF.

This clone appeared a single time. For the CDR3, the DNA is TGTGCCAGCAGTTCGAATTTACCGGGACAGAATAGCGACCCCTACGAGCAGTACTTC. Translating gives CASSSNLPGQNSDPYEQYF. The rearrangement joins TRBV27 to TRBJ2-7; TRBD1 matches at 7 bases. The germline V gene has CDR1 MNHEY and CDR2 SMNVEV (reference sequence). Trimming at V came to 4 bases and at J to 2 bases, leaving 20 bases not matched to a gene. This CDR3 region has 19 residues.